Following are 32 T cell receptor beta chains from one sample sequenced in a study of blood T cell repertoires in COVID-19. Data came from immunoSEQ multiplex PCR; TCRdb stores just in-frame clones and leaves some out. This table has tens of thousands of clones, about 91% appearing once. Sequences were obtained from peripheral blood. The receptors were gathered from a woman between 65 and 79 years old with active COVID-19.

J is TRBJ1-1 and V is TRBV29-1; D is uncertain. This CDR3 is built from 11 residues. Germline-derived CDR1 and CDR2 are SQVTM and ANQGSEA. V gave up 7 bases and J gave up 1 base, with 7 bases separating them. The CDR3 protein is CSADKNTEAFF. Here the CDR3 DNA reads TGCAGCGCAGACAAGAACACTGAAGCTTTCTTT.

The V gene is TRBV4-2, the J gene TRBJ2-7, with 9 bases aligning to TRBD2. V shed 1 base and J 3 bases; nucleotides not matched to a gene: 7. There are 16 residues in the CDR3. Germline CDR1 and CDR2: LGHNA and YNFKEQ. This CDR3 reads CASSQASRSGSYEQYF. As DNA, the CDR3 is TGTGCCAGCAGCCAAGCCTCTCGTAGCGGGAGCTACGAGCAGTACTTC.

The chain couples TRBV7-2 to TRBJ2-2, with D possibly matching TRBD2 (6 bases). The CDR3 runs 14 residues. With 5 bases removed from V and 7 bases from J, the gap between germline ends came to 14 bases. The germline gives CDR1 SGHTA, CDR2 FQGNSA. The CDR3, as DNA: TGTGCCAGCAGCCTAACTAGCACCGGCGGGGAGCTGTTTTTT. Translated: CASSLTSTGGELFF. The full variable domain, with the rest looked up from reference TRBV7-2 and TRBJ2-2, is GAGVSQSPSNKVTEKGKDVELRCDPISGHTALYWYRQSLGQGLEFLIYFQGNSAPDKSGLPSDRFSAERTGGSVSTLTIQRTQQEDSAVYLCASSLTSTGGELFFGEGSRLTVL.

The chain employs TRBV6-1 and TRBJ2-1; 9 bases align to TRBD2. The CDR3 has 17 amino acids. The V gene's germline CDR1 is MNHNS and CDR2 SASEGT. Trimming removed 4 bases from V and 1 base from J; junction bases left unmatched: 8. The CDR3 DNA follows: TGTGCCAGCAGTGTAATGGCGGGGGGGGGTTCCTACAATGAGCAGTTCTTC. It codes for CASSVMAGGGSYNEQFF.

J is TRBJ2-6 and V is TRBV18, with D uncertain. V lost 3 bases and J 0 bases, leaving 3 bases between the germline ends. CDR3 size: 14 residues. Germline CDR1 and CDR2: KGHSH and LQKENI. In nucleotides, the CDR3 is TGTGCCAGCTCACCCCGCTCTGGGGCCAACGTCCTGACTTTC. It specifies CASSPRSGANVLTF.

The V gene is TRBV6-4, the J gene TRBJ1-2; maybe TRBD1 (6 bases). Germline V gene sequence: CDR1 MRHNA, CDR2 SNTAGT. Trimming left V 6 bases short and J 5 bases short, with 10 bases between. The CDR3 has 12 amino acids. This CDR3 is CASRSGVYGYTF. CDR3 sequence (DNA): TGTGCCAGCAGGTCAGGGGTTTATGGCTACACCTTC.

V gene TRBV19 combines with J gene TRBJ2-3, with a weak D call TRBD1 (6 bases). The CDR3 length is 15 residues. Germline V gene lookup returns CDR1 LNHDA and CDR2 SQIVND (reference sequence). The V gene lost 4 bases and the J gene lost 1 base, with 12 bases spanning the gap. CDR3 protein: CASSNQQGRTDTQYF. CDR3 nucleotide sequence: TGTGCCAGTAGTAACCAACAGGGACGCACAGATACGCAGTATTTT.

This sequence joins TRBV19 and TRBJ1-1; D not certain. The V and J ends lost 2 bases and 1 base respectively, with 5 bases between them. This CDR3 spans 13 amino acids. Germline CDR1 is LNHDA and CDR2 is SQIVND (reference sequence). The CDR3 DNA follows: TGTGCCAGTAGTATAAGACAGAACACTGAAGCTTTCTTT. Protein product: CASSIRQNTEAFF. The full variable domain, rest sourced from reference TRBV19 and TRBJ1-1, is DGGITQSPKYLFRKEGQNVTLSCEQNLNHDAMYWYRQDPGQGLRLIYYSQIVNDFQKGDIAEGYSVSREKKESFPLTVTSAQKNPTAFYLCASSIRQNTEAFFGQGTRLTVV.

The V and J genes are TRBV27 and TRBJ1-2; maybe TRBD1 (6 bases). The CDR3 has 15 residues. Germline CDR1 reads MNHEY; CDR2 reads SMNVEV (reference sequence). The ends were cut back, 3 bases at V and 1 base at J, with 12 bases in the middle. CDR3 in amino acids: CASSFPRGSNYGYTF. CDR3 bases: TGTGCCAGCAGTTTCCCAAGGGGGAGTAACTATGGCTACACCTTC.

V gene TRBV28 combines with J gene TRBJ2-5; tentative D call: TRBD2 (6 bases). The ends were cut back, 7 bases at V and 4 bases at J, with 19 bases in the middle. Germline lookup yields CDR1 MDHEN and CDR2 SYDVKM. CDR3 length equals 15 residues. CDR3 region: CASTLRDLIGETQYF. CDR3 sequence (DNA): TGTGCCAGCACCCTCCGGGACTTAATTGGAGAGACCCAGTACTTC.

V usage is TRBV9 and J usage is TRBJ2-7; tentatively, D is TRBD1 (5 bases). The CDR3 is 16 amino acids. Germline V lookup: CDR1 SGDLS, CDR2 YYNGEE. V was shortened by 4 bases and J by 5 bases, with 22 bases between the two germline ends. Here the CDR3 DNA reads TGTGCCAGCAGCCAACCCCCCGGGCAGGGTATCGACGAGCAGTACTTC. Encoded protein: CASSQPPGQGIDEQYF.

The J gene is TRBJ2-3, the V gene TRBV10-3, with 9 bases lining up with TRBD1. The CDR3 covers 14 residues. Trimming at V came to 10 bases and at J to 2 bases, leaving 7 bases not matched to a gene. Germline CDR1 ENHRY, CDR2 SYGVKD. The CDR3 protein is CATQGQGTTDTQYF. DNA of the CDR3: TGTGCCACCCAAGGACAGGGGACCACAGATACGCAGTATTTT.

For the CDR3, the DNA is TGTGCCAGCAGAGGAGCGGGAGTGACCTACGAGCAGTACTTC. Translated: CASRGAGVTYEQYF. The gene calls are TRBV3-1 (or the pseudogene TRBV3-2) and TRBJ2-7; 8 bases fit TRBD2. There are 14 residues in the CDR3. Trimming took 6 bases from V and 2 from J; bases not matched to a gene: 6. CDR1 LGHDT and CDR2 YNNKEL come from the germline V gene (reference sequence).

The chain uses TRBV9 and TRBJ2-7; tentatively, D is TRBD1 (6 bases). The CDR3 extends over 16 amino acids. V was shortened by 4 bases and J by 7 bases, with 24 bases between the two germline ends. Germline values: CDR1 SGDLS, CDR2 YYNGEE. The CDR3 nucleotides read TGTGCCAGCAGCTCGCAAGGGCTAGGGGGTGTCGGGGAGCAGTACTTC. Residues: CASSSQGLGGVGEQYF.

V gene TRBV2 combines with J gene TRBJ2-7; 7 bases fit TRBD2. Germline CDR1 is SNHLY and CDR2 is FYNNEI. V was pared by 4 bases and J by 3 bases, with 9 bases of the junction left unmatched. The CDR3 extends over 15 amino acids. CDR3 sequence (DNA): TGTGCCAGCAGTGTACTAGCGCCCCGTGGCTACGAGCAGTACTTC. It codes for CASSVLAPRGYEQYF.

V is TRBV19 and J is TRBJ2-3; no reliable D call. CDR1 and CDR2 from the germline V gene are LNHDA and SQIVND (reference sequence). The V end lost 6 bases, the J end lost 2 bases, and 3 bases lay between the germline ends. This CDR3 is 11 amino acids long. CDR3 in amino acids: CASSYTDTQYF. DNA of the CDR3: TGTGCCAGTAGCTACACAGATACGCAGTATTTT.

The V call is TRBV5-1, the J call TRBJ2-3; D is uncertain. Trimming took 1 base from V and 4 from J, leaving 7 bases between them. This CDR3 contains 13 residues. Germline V CDR1 and CDR2: SGHRS, YFSETQ. The CDR3 region is CASSLQAPDTQYF. CDR3 sequence (DNA): TGCGCCAGCAGCTTGCAGGCCCCAGATACGCAGTATTTT.

The chain links TRBV5-1 to TRBJ2-7; a weak D match, TRBD2 (6 bases). Per the germline V gene, CDR1 is SGHRS and CDR2 is YFSETQ. The CDR3 spans 13 residues. V was cut by 3 bases and J by 5 bases, with 12 bases left in between. The DNA of the CDR3 is TGCGCCAGCAGCTCTGGAGGGTGGGACGAGCAGTACTTC. This translates into CASSSGGWDEQYF.

This chain uses TRBV12-5 with TRBJ2-5; the D gene is possibly TRBD1 (5 bases). The CDR3 has 14 residues. Trimming took off 4 bases at V and 5 bases at J, with 14 bases between the two ends. The germline CDR1 and CDR2 sequences are LGHNT and FRNRAP. CDR3 in amino acids: CASGSPRQGETQYF. The CDR3 DNA reads TGTGCTAGTGGTTCACCCCGTCAGGGCGAGACCCAGTACTTC.

V gene TRBV10-3 combines with J gene TRBJ2-7; perhaps TRBD1 as D (5 bases). The V gene lost 3 bases and the J gene lost 2 bases, with 8 bases spanning the gap. The CDR3 loop spans 13 amino acids. Germline CDR1 ENHRY, CDR2 SYGVKD. For the CDR3, the DNA is TGTGCCATCAGTGACCCAGGGCCCTACGAGCAGTACTTC. It encodes CAISDPGPYEQYF.

The rearrangement links TRBV28 to TRBJ2-2; 14 nucleotides align to TRBD2. The germline gives CDR1 MDHEN, CDR2 SYDVKM. The CDR3 spans 18 residues. With V trimmed by 7 bases and J by 2 bases, 9 bases remained unmatched. The CDR3 DNA follows: TGTGCCAGCAAACTCTCCGGGACTAGCGGGAGAAACACCGGGGAGCTGTTTTTT. Translating it yields CASKLSGTSGRNTGELFF.

The chain recombines TRBV5-1 with TRBJ1-3, with D perhaps matching TRBD1 (6 bases). The V gene lost 4 bases and the J gene lost 2 bases, with 16 bases spanning the gap. Germline values: CDR1 SGHRS, CDR2 YFSETQ. The CDR3 has 16 amino acids. CDR3 DNA sequence: TGCGCCAGCAGCCCCTTACAGGGTTTAGCTGGAAACACCATATATTTT. It encodes CASSPLQGLAGNTIYF.

The count of this clone is one. This rearrangement joins TRBV4-2 to TRBJ2-4; 11 nucleotides line up with TRBD2. Trimming at V came to 0 bases and at J to 5 bases, leaving 3 bases not matched to a gene. CDR1 LGHNA and CDR2 YNFKEQ come from the germline V gene. The CDR3 sequence is 16 residues long. The CDR3 coding sequence is TGTGCCAGCAGCCAAGAACCTAGCGGGAGGCAAAACATTCAGTACTTC. Translated: CASSQEPSGRQNIQYF.

The genes are TRBV11-2 and TRBJ2-3, with 10 bases lining up with TRBD2. Germline CDR1 reads SGHAT; CDR2 reads FQNNGV. Trimming removed 3 bases from V and 2 bases from J; junction bases left unmatched: 8. The CDR3 totals 17 residues. The CDR3 sequence is CASSLLPSGSFTDTQYF. The CDR3 DNA reads as TGTGCCAGCAGCTTGTTACCTAGCGGGAGTTTCACAGATACGCAGTATTTT.

This clone was recorded a few times. J is TRBJ2-1 and V is TRBV5-6; 10 bases line up with TRBD2. V lost 2 bases to trimming and J lost 10 bases; unmatched junction nucleotides: 9. The CDR3 length is 15 residues. The V gene's germline CDR1 is SGHDT and CDR2 YYEEEE. This CDR3 reads CASSLRGLATGEQFF. DNA of the CDR3: TGTGCCAGCAGCTTAAGGGGACTAGCGACGGGCGAGCAGTTCTTC.

In its sample, this clone was seen a few times. The chain joins TRBV6-2 or TRBV6-3 to TRBJ1-1; D possibly corresponds to TRBD1 (5 bases). CDR1 and CDR2 (germline): MNHEY, SVGEGT. This CDR3 is built from 14 residues. V dropped 3 bases and J dropped 1 base, with 9 bases sitting between them. The CDR3 coding sequence is TGTGCCAGCAGTTATCAGGGCCGGAACACTGAAGCTTTCTTT. This codes for CASSYQGRNTEAFF.

The rearrangement links TRBV10-1 to TRBJ2-3; 9 nucleotides align to TRBD2. CDR1 is WNHNN, CDR2 SYGVQD, per germline (reference sequence). Trimming at V came to 3 bases and at J to 4 bases, leaving 5 bases not matched to a gene. The CDR3 totals 15 residues. CDR3 protein: CASSDPSGTADTQYF. The CDR3 DNA follows: TGCGCCAGCAGTGACCCTAGCGGGACCGCAGATACGCAGTATTTT.

This clone was seen only a few times. A junction boundary mismatches the germline segment, possibly from a read error. The V call is TRBV6-5, the J call TRBJ1-2; TRBD1 might be the D (6 bases). CDR1 and CDR2 from the germline V gene are MNHEY and SVGAGI. CDR3 length equals 14 residues. The CDR3 nucleotides read TGTGCCAGCAGTTCCGCCCCGACCATCGACAGGTCCGACTTC. This encodes CASSSAPTIDRSDF.

The chain recombines TRBV12-5 with TRBJ2-7; TRBD1 might be the D (6 bases). The CDR3 totals 12 residues. The germline gives CDR1 LGHNT, CDR2 FRNRAP. V lost 7 bases and J 5 bases, leaving 12 bases between the germline ends. Written as DNA, the CDR3 is TGTGCTAGTGCCCTAGGACAGAACGAGCAGTACTTC. It translates to CASALGQNEQYF.

This rearrangement joins TRBV27 to TRBJ2-1; D remains ambiguous. The CDR3 consists of 16 residues. The V end lost 4 bases, the J end lost 1 base, and 14 bases lay between the germline ends. In germline, CDR1 is MNHEY, CDR2 SMNVEV (reference sequence). This CDR3 is CASSSKAVTSYNEQFF. The CDR3 DNA reads as TGTGCCAGCAGTTCCAAGGCCGTGACTTCCTACAATGAGCAGTTCTTC.

The chain links TRBV6-5 to TRBJ1-1; D may be TRBD1 (5 bases). Trimming removed 4 bases at V and 1 base at J, with 10 bases between. The CDR3 is 14 amino acids. Germline CDR1 is MNHEY and CDR2 is SVGAGI. The CDR3 spells CASSFMTANTEAFF. The CDR3 DNA reads as TGTGCCAGCAGTTTCATGACAGCGAACACTGAAGCTTTCTTT.

The gene calls are TRBV10-3 and TRBJ1-1; D unclear. V was cut by 0 bases and J by 6 bases, with 11 bases left in between. The CDR3 has 14 amino acids. Germline CDR1 and CDR2: ENHRY and SYGVKD. CDR3 loop: CAISESQAASEAFF. Here the CDR3 DNA reads TGTGCCATCAGTGAGTCGCAGGCTGCCTCTGAAGCTTTCTTT.